This entry lists 14 T cell receptor beta chains sequenced from one sample in a study of T cells in Graves' hyperthyroidism and ophthalmopathy. Amplification yielded TCR beta CDR3 regions, with RNA transcripts as the source. During a first-round RT-PCR of the TCR CDR3, the HTBI primer set was used. TCRdb reprocessed the multiplex PCR reads via MiXCR and lists one record per CDR3 protein. The sample lists 600,000 to 700,000 distinct CDR3 sequences; about 45% were seen once. Source material: peripheral blood or thyroid tissue (not recorded which). These receptors were obtained from an adult man with Graves' disease, either hyperthyroidism or ophthalmopathy (not recorded which).

The V gene is TRBV7-8, the J gene TRBJ1-5, with TRBD1 matching 9 bases. CDR1 SGHVS and CDR2 FQNEAQ come from the germline V gene. Losses at the gene ends were 5 bases for V and 4 bases for J; bases not matched to a gene: 6. The CDR3 consists of 15 residues. This CDR3 reads CASSQPTGGNQPQHF. The CDR3 nucleotides are TGTGCCAGCAGCCAACCGACAGGGGGAAATCAGCCCCAGCATTTT.

The chain has TRBV7-9 and TRBJ1-1; D remains ambiguous. V dropped 4 bases and J dropped 1 base, with 16 bases sitting between them. The germline V gene has CDR1 SEHNR and CDR2 FQNEAQ (reference sequence). This CDR3 is built from 16 residues. The CDR3 DNA is TGTGCCAGCAGCTCGATGGGTACCTTTACGAACACTGAAGCTTTCTTT. Its protein product is CASSSMGTFTNTEAFF.

The chain joins TRBV29-1 to TRBJ2-7; D remains unclear. CDR1 and CDR2 (germline): SQVTM, ANQGSEA. Trimming pared 2 bases from V and 4 bases from J, leaving 6 bases between. The CDR3 totals 11 residues. This CDR3 reads CSVEFEYEQYF. The CDR3 DNA sequence: TGCAGCGTTGAATTCGAATACGAGCAGTACTTC.

This clonotype was counted between two and nine times. The chain employs TRBV20-1 and TRBJ2-5; D not resolved. CDR3 length equals 14 residues. The germline gives CDR1 DFQATT, CDR2 SNEGSKA (reference sequence). V lost 4 bases, J lost 4 bases, and 16 bases lay in between. The CDR3 sequence: CSATTSRSPETQYF. As DNA, the CDR3 is TGCAGTGCTACTACTTCTAGATCCCCAGAGACCCAGTACTTC.

The rearrangement uses TRBV9 and TRBJ2-2, with D maybe TRBD1 (6 bases). Trimming cost V 0 bases and J 8 bases, with 11 bases left between them. Germline lookup yields CDR1 SGDLS and CDR2 YYNGEE. There are 14 residues in the CDR3. The CDR3 is CASSVGGRTGELFF. For the CDR3, the DNA is TGTGCCAGCAGCGTAGGGGGGCGGACAGGGGAGCTGTTTTTT.

The V call is TRBV7-9, the J call TRBJ1-4; no definite D call. V lost 3 bases and J 5 bases, leaving 13 bases between the germline ends. Germline V gene sequence: CDR1 SEHNR, CDR2 FQNEAQ (reference sequence). The CDR3 consists of 15 residues. Written as DNA, the CDR3 is TGTGCCAGCAGCTTTCCGGAGGGCATGAATGAAAAACTGTTTTTT. It codes for CASSFPEGMNEKLFF.

Notes on this clonotype: No conserved phenylalanine or tryptophan is present at the end of the CDR3, so a read error is the likely explanation. The DNA is left out, because the CDR3 cannot be placed on it with certainty; the CDR3 is given as TCRdb lists it. The CDR3 protein is CASRTGLA. The genes are TRBV6-5 and TRBJ2-7; the D segment call TRBD2 is taken from the table without a DNA check. The CDR3 has 8 residues if both end residues are counted. CDR1 is MNHEY and CDR2 is SVGAGI in the germline V gene.

This chain connects TRBV2 to TRBJ1-1, with 8 bases lining up with TRBD1. Looked up from germline, CDR1 is SNHLY and CDR2 is FYNNEI. J was trimmed by 5 bases and V by 6 bases; bases with no gene match: 8. This CDR3 region has 14 residues. The CDR3 spells CASRPTGAFTEAFF. As DNA, the CDR3 is TGTGCCAGCAGGCCGACAGGGGCATTTACTGAAGCTTTCTTT.

This clonotype was found many times. The genes are TRBV9 and TRBJ2-5, with TRBD1 matching 7 bases. With 4 bases clipped from V and 4 bases from J, the junction kept 4 bases outside the gene matches. The germline V gene has CDR1 SGDLS and CDR2 YYNGEE. CDR3 length: 13 amino acids. Here the CDR3 DNA reads TGTGCCAGCAGCTCACGGACAGGAGAGACCCAGTACTTC. Protein sequence: CASSSRTGETQYF.

For this clonotype: This may come from a read error, since a much larger clone is one base off. Here the CDR3 DNA reads TGTGCCACCAGCAGGACAGCGGGGGAGGCCCAGCATTTT. Translation gives CATSRTAGEAQHF. This sequence joins TRBV15 and TRBJ1-5; TRBD1 is a possible D gene (5 bases). This CDR3 contains 13 residues. Germline CDR1 and CDR2: LNHNV and YYDKDF (reference sequence). The V end was cut by 3 bases, the J end by 11 bases, with 14 bases between.

This chain uses TRBV2 with TRBJ1-5; TRBD1 is a possible D gene (6 bases). The CDR3 consists of 16 residues. Germline CDR1 reads SNHLY; CDR2 reads FYNNEI. V was shortened by 5 bases and J by 0 bases, with 14 bases between the two germline ends. The CDR3, as DNA: TGTGCCAGCAGTATCACAGGGATCTATAGCAATCAGCCCCAGCATTTT. It is translated as CASSITGIYSNQPQHF.

This sequence joins TRBV24-1 and TRBJ1-5; possibly TRBD1 for D (5 bases). The CDR3 has 16 amino acids. Between the trimmed V and J ends, which lost 5 bases and 2 bases, there was a span of 15 bases. The germline CDR1 and CDR2 sequences are KGHDR and SFDVKD. Here the CDR3 DNA reads TGTGCCACCAGTGCTACTCGGGGGGATGGCAATCAGCCCCAGCATTTT. Translated, it gives CATSATRGDGNQPQHF.

The chain joins TRBV29-1 to TRBJ1-3; D gene uncertain. In germline, CDR1 is SQVTM, CDR2 ANQGSEA. The length of the CDR3 is 14 residues. V was clipped by 4 bases and J by 0 bases, with 10 bases between them. The chain's CDR3 is CSVALEFSGNTIYF. For the CDR3, the DNA is TGCAGCGTTGCCCTTGAGTTCTCTGGAAACACCATATATTTT.

This clonotype was seen many times. CDR3 amino acids: CASSADFKEKLFF. CDR3 nucleotide sequence: TGTGCCAGCAGCGCGGACTTCAAGGAAAAACTGTTTTTT. The V gene is TRBV7-2, the J gene TRBJ1-4; D is unresolved. The CDR3 spans 13 residues. Trimming left V 5 bases short and J 8 bases short, with 12 bases between. Per germline, CDR1 SGHTA and CDR2 FQGNSA.